Shown below are 9 T cell receptor beta chains from a single sample sequenced in a study of T cell responses to AZD1222 COVID-19 vaccine. Generated by immunoSEQ multiplex PCR, the TCRdb table keeps only in-frame clones and is missing some. Here the sample spans over 100,000 clones, 88% being singletons. Sequences were derived from peripheral blood, sampled on day 0 of MenACWY control vaccination. The receptors shown here come from an adult in good health.

This chain joins TRBV10-1 and TRBJ1-6; D call uncertain. Germline CDR1 reads WNHNN; CDR2 reads SYGVQD (reference sequence). This CDR3 spans 15 amino acids. V lost 8 bases, J lost 7 bases, and 18 bases lay in between. CDR3 loop: CASRTIGEPNSPLHF. The CDR3 region has the DNA TGCGCCAGCCGTACCATTGGTGAGCCCAATTCACCCCTCCACTTT.

The gene calls are TRBV4-1 and TRBJ1-1, with D possibly being TRBD1 (5 bases). The ends were cut back, 3 bases at V and 1 base at J, with 15 bases in the middle. Germline V gene lookup returns CDR1 MGHRA and CDR2 YSYEKL. CDR3 size: 16 residues. DNA for the CDR3: TGCGCCAGCAGCCACAATCCGGGACGTAAGAACACTGAAGCTTTCTTT. Its protein is CASSHNPGRKNTEAFF.

This chain links TRBV9 with TRBJ2-3; 7 positions match TRBD2. The CDR3 contains 16 residues. Germline assignment: CDR1 SGDLS and CDR2 YYNGEE. The junction had 8 bases not matched to a gene; V was cut back by 4 bases and J by 0 bases. CDR3 in amino acids: CASSPLPAGSTDTQYF. The CDR3 DNA reads TGTGCCAGCAGCCCCCTCCCAGCGGGAAGCACAGATACGCAGTATTTT.

The chain uses TRBV6-5 and TRBJ1-4, with D perhaps matching TRBD1 (5 bases). The CDR3 runs 13 residues. The V end lost 8 bases, the J end lost 7 bases, and 14 bases lay between the germline ends. CDR1 is MNHEY and CDR2 is SVGAGI in the germline V gene. Here the CDR3 reads CASGRRRVEKLFF. In nucleotides, the CDR3 is TGTGCCAGCGGCCGGCGCAGGGTTGAAAAACTGTTTTTT.

This rearrangement joins TRBV7-3 to TRBJ2-3; 11 bases line up with TRBD2. J lost 6 bases, V lost 2 bases, and 10 bases had no gene match. Germline V lookup: CDR1 SGHTA, CDR2 FQGTGA. The CDR3 spans 17 residues. The DNA for the CDR3 is TGTGCCAGCAGCTTAGGGGTCCTAGCGGGGGGCTCGGATACGCAGTATTTT. Translation gives CASSLGVLAGGSDTQYF.

The chain links TRBV5-1 to TRBJ2-1, with D possibly TRBD2 on 5 matching bases. Germline values: CDR1 SGHRS, CDR2 YFSETQ. Between the trimmed V and J ends, which lost 4 bases and 4 bases, there was a span of 12 bases. The CDR3 is 14 amino acids. CDR3 DNA sequence: TGCGCCAGCAGCAAACTACTAGATTACAATGAGCAGTTCTTC. This sequence encodes CASSKLLDYNEQFF. Looking up the rest from reference TRBV5-1 and TRBJ2-1 gives the full variable domain: KAGVTQTPRYLIKTRGQQVTLSCSPISGHRSVSWYQQTPGQGLQFLFEYFSETQRNKGNFPGRFSGRQFSNSRSEMNVSTLELGDSALYLCASSKLLDYNEQFFGPGTRLTVL.

The rearrangement uses TRBV20-1 and TRBJ2-3, with 9 nucleotides matching TRBD2. V dropped 3 bases and J dropped 4; count of bases not matched to a gene: 5. Germline CDR1 reads DFQATT; CDR2 reads SNEGSKA (reference sequence). The CDR3 totals 14 residues. CDR3 sequence: CSASSSGRPDTQYF. DNA for the CDR3: TGCAGTGCTAGTAGTAGCGGGAGACCAGATACGCAGTATTTT.

Only a few counts were recorded for this clone. V is TRBV7-2 and J is TRBJ1-1; D ambiguous. CDR3 length equals 13 residues. V was pared by 4 bases and J by 1 base, with 7 bases between. The germline V gene has CDR1 SGHTA and CDR2 FQGNSA. The DNA of the CDR3 is TGTGCCAGCAGCTCCCAGGAGAACACTGAAGCTTTCTTT. Translating it yields CASSSQENTEAFF. The entire variable domain, with the rest obtained from reference TRBV7-2 and TRBJ1-1, is as follows: GAGVSQSPSNKVTEKGKDVELRCDPISGHTALYWYRQSLGQGLEFLIYFQGNSAPDKSGLPSDRFSAERTGGSVSTLTIQRTQQEDSAVYLCASSSQENTEAFFGQGTRLTVV.

The chain's CDR3 is CASSPDPNNEQFF. CDR3 nucleotides: TGTGCCAGCAGCCCGGACCCAAACAATGAGCAGTTCTTC. The V call is TRBV7-3, the J call TRBJ2-1; no definite D call. With 5 bases removed from V and 5 bases from J, the gap between germline ends came to 10 bases. Germline CDR1 reads SGHTA; CDR2 reads FQGTGA. This CDR3 spans 13 amino acids.